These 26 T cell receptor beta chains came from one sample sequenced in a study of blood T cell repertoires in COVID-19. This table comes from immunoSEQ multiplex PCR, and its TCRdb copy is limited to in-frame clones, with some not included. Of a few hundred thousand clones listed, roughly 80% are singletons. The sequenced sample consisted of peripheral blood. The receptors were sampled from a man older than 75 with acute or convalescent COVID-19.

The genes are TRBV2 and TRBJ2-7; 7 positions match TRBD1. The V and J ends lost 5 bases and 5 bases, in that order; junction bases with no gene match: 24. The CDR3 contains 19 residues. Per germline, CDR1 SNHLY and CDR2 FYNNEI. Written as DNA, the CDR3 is TGTGCCAGCAGTCATACAGGGGATATCGACTCCGGGGTGAGGGACGAGCAGTACTTC. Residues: CASSHTGDIDSGVRDEQYF.

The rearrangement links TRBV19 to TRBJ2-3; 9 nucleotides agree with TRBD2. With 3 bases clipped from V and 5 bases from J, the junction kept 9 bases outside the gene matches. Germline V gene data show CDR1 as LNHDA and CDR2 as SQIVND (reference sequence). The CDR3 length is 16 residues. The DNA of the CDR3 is TGTGCCAGTAGTATGTGGGGCGGGAGGGCCCAAGATACGCAGTATTTT. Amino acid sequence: CASSMWGGRAQDTQYF.

The CDR3 bases are TGTGCCAGTAGTACCTCCGGACAGAGAGAGACCCAGTACTTC. Its translation: CASSTSGQRETQYF. This chain connects TRBV19 to TRBJ2-5, with D perhaps matching TRBD1 (6 bases). Germline loops: CDR1 LNHDA, CDR2 SQIVND (reference sequence). The CDR3 length is 14 residues. V dropped 4 bases and J dropped 4 bases, with 13 bases sitting between them.

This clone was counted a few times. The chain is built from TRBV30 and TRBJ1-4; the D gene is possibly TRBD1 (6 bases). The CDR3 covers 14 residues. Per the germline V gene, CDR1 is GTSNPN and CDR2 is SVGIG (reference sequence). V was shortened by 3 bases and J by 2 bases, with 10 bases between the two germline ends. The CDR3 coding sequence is TGTGCCTGGAGCCTACAGGGCACTAATGAAAAACTGTTTTTT. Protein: CAWSLQGTNEKLFF.

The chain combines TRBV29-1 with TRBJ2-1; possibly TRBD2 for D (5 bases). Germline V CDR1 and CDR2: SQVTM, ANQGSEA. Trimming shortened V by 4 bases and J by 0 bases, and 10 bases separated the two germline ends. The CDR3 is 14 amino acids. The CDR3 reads CSVVNGVSYNEQFF. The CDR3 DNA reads TGCAGCGTTGTGAACGGGGTCTCCTACAATGAGCAGTTCTTC.

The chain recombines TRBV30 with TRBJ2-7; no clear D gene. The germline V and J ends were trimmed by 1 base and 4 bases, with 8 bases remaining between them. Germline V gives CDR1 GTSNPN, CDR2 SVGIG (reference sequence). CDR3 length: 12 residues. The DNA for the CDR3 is TGTGCCTGGAGTGAATACGCGTACGAGCAGTACTTC. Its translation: CAWSEYAYEQYF.

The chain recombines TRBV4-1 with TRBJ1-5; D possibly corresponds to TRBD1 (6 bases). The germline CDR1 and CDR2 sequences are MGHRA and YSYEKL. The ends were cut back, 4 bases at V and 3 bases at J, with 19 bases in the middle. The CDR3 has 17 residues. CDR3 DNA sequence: TGCGCCAGCAGCCCCGCGGGGGCAGGGACCCTCAATCAGCCCCAGCATTTT. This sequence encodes CASSPAGAGTLNQPQHF.

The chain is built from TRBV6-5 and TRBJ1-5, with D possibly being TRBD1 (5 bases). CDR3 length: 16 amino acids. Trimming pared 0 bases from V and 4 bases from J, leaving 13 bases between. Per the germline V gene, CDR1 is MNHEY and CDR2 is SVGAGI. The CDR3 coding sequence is TGTGCCAGCAGTTACTCGACGCCGGCAGGGAATCAGCCCCAGCATTTT. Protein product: CASSYSTPAGNQPQHF.

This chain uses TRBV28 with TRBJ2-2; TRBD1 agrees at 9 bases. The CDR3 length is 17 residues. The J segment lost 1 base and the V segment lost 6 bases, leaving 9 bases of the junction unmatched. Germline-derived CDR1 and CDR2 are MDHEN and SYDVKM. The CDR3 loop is CASSPALTGGNTGELFF. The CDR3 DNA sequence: TGTGCCAGCAGCCCAGCCCTGACAGGGGGGAACACCGGGGAGCTGTTTTTT.

CDR3 sequence reads: CAWSVLVPAYEQYF. CDR3 in DNA: TGTGCCTGGAGTGTCCTCGTGCCGGCCTACGAGCAGTACTTC. The chain recombines TRBV30 with TRBJ2-7; D remains ambiguous. Per the germline V gene, CDR1 is GTSNPN and CDR2 is SVGIG (reference sequence). The CDR3 is made up of 14 amino acids. V was pared by 0 bases and J by 2 bases, with 11 bases between.

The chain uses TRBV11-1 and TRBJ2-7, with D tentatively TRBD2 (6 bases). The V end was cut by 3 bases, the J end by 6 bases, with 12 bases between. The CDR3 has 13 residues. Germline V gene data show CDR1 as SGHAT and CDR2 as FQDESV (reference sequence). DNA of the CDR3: TGTGCCAGCAGCTTCCGCCTAGCGACCGAGCAGTACTTC. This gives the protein CASSFRLATEQYF.

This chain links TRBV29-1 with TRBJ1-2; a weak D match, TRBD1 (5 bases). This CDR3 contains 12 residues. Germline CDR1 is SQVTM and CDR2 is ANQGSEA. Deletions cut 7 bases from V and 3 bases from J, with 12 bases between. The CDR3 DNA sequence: TGCAGCGGGGGCCCTTCGGACTATGGCTACACCTTC. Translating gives CSGGPSDYGYTF.

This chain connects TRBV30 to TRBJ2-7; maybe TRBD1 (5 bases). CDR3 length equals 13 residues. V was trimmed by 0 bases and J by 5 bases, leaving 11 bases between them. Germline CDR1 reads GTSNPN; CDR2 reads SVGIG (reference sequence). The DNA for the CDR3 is TGTGCCTGGAGTGTACGAAGGGGAAACGAGCAGTACTTC. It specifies CAWSVRRGNEQYF.

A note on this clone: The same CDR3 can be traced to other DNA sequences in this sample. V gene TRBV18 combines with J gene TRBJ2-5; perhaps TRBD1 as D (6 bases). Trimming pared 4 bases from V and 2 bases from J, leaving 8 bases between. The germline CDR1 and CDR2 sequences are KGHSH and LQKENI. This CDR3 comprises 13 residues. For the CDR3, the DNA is TGTGCCAGCTCACTCGGACAGCAAGAGACCCAGTACTTC. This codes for CASSLGQQETQYF.

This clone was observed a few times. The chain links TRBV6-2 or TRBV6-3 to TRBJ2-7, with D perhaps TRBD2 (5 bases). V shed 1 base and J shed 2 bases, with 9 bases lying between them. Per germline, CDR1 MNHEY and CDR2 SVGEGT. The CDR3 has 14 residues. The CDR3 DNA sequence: TGTGCCAGCAGTTACTTAGGCGGGCCCTACGAGCAGTACTTC. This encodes CASSYLGGPYEQYF.

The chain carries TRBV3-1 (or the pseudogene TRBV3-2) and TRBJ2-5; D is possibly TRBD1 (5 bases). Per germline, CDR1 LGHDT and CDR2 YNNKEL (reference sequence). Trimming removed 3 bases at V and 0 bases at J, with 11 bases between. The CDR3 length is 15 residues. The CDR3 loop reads CASSHLGRDQETQYF. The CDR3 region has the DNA TGTGCCAGCAGCCATTTGGGCAGGGACCAAGAGACCCAGTACTTC.

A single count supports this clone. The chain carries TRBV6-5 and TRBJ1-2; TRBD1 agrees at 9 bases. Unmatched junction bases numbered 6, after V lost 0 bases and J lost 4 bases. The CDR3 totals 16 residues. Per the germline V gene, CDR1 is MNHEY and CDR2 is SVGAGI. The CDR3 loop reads CASSYSVGTGFYGYTF. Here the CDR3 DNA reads TGTGCCAGCAGTTACTCAGTGGGGACAGGGTTCTATGGCTACACCTTC.

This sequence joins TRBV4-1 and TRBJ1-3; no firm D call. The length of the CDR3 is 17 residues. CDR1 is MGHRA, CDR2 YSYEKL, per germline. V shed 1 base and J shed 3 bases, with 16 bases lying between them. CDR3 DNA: TGCGCCAGCAGCCAAGTAGTCCTAGGAGGGATTGGAAACACCATATATTTT. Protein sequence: CASSQVVLGGIGNTIYF.

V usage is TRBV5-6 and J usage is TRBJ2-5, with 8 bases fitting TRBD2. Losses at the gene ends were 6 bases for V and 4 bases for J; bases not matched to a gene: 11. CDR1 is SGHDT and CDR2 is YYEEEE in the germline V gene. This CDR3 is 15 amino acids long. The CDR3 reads CASTPGTSGGETQYF. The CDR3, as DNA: TGTGCCAGCACCCCAGGTACTAGCGGTGGAGAGACCCAGTACTTC.

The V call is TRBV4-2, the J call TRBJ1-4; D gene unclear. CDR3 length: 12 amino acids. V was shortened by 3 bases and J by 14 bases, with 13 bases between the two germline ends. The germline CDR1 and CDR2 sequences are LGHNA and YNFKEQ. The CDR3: CASSHPDKVLFF. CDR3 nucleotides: TGTGCCAGCAGCCACCCCGACAAGGTTCTGTTTTTT.

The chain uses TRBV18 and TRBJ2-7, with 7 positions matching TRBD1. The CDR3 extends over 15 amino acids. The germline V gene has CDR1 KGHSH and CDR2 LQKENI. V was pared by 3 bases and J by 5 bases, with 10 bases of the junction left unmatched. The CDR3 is CASSPRTGEFHEQYF. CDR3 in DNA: TGTGCCAGCTCACCGCGAACAGGGGAATTCCACGAGCAGTACTTC.

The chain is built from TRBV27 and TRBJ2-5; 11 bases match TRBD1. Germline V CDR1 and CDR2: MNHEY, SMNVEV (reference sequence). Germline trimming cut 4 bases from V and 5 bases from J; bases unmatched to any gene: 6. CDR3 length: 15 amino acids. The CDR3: CASSSGTGGRETQYF. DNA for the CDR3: TGTGCCAGCAGTTCAGGGACAGGGGGTCGGGAGACCCAGTACTTC.

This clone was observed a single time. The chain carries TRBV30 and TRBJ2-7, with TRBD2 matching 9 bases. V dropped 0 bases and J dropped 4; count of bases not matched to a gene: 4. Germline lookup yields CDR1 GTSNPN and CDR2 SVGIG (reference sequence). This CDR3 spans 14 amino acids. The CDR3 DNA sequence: TGTGCCTGGAGTGTACATAGCGGGAGTTACGAGCAGTACTTC. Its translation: CAWSVHSGSYEQYF.

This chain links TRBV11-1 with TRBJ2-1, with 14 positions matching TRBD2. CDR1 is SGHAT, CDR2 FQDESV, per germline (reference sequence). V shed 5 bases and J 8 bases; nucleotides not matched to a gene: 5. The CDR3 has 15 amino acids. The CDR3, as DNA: TGTGCCAGCAGCCGGACTAGCGGGGGGCCGGATGAGCAGTTCTTC. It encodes CASSRTSGGPDEQFF.

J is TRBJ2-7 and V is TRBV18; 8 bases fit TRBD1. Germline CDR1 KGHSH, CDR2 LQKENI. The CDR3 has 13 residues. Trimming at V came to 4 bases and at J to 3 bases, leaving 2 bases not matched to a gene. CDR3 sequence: CASSRDRNYEQYF. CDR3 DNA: TGTGCCAGCTCACGGGACAGGAACTACGAGCAGTACTTC.

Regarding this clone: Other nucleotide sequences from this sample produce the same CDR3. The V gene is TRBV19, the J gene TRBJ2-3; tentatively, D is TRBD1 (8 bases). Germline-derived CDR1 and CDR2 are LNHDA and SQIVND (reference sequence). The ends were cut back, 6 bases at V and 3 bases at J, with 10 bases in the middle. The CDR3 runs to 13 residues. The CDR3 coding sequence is TGTGCCAGTAGACAGGGGGGGACAGATACGCAGTATTTT. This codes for CASRQGGTDTQYF. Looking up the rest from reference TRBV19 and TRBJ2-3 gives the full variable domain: DGGITQSPKYLFRKEGQNVTLSCEQNLNHDAMYWYRQDPGQGLRLIYYSQIVNDFQKGDIAEGYSVSREKKESFPLTVTSAQKNPTAFYLCASRQGGTDTQYFGPGTRLTVL.